These 9 T cell receptor beta chains share one sample of origin, sequenced in a study of blood T cell repertoires in COVID-19. Data came from immunoSEQ multiplex PCR; TCRdb stores just in-frame clones and leaves some out. The sample yields about 70,000 clones, 81% seen once. Source material: peripheral blood. The receptors stem from a woman aged 70-85 years with acute or convalescent COVID-19.

A few counts support this clone. The rearrangement uses TRBV29-1 and TRBJ2-1; 7 bases match TRBD2. The V and J ends lost 0 bases and 5 bases, in that order; junction bases with no gene match: 1. Looked up from germline, CDR1 is SQVTM and CDR2 is ANQGSEA. The CDR3 totals 13 residues. The CDR3 bases are TGCAGCGTTGAAGAGGGGGGGGACAATGAGCAGTTCTTC. Translating it yields CSVEEGGDNEQFF.

The V gene is TRBV4-1, the J gene TRBJ2-3, with 11 positions matching TRBD2. The CDR3 runs to 14 residues. After removal of 4 bases from V and 5 bases from J, the junction contained 2 bases not matched to a gene. Germline CDR1 MGHRA, CDR2 YSYEKL. This chain's CDR3 is CASSRGLAGDTQYF. CDR3 nucleotides: TGCGCCAGCAGCCGAGGACTAGCGGGAGATACGCAGTATTTT.

J is TRBJ2-5 and V is TRBV20-1, with 8 bases that match TRBD2. Germline assignment: CDR1 DFQATT and CDR2 SNEGSKA (reference sequence). The CDR3 has 15 residues. J gave up 4 bases and V 3 bases, and 10 bases lay outside the gene matches. The CDR3 bases are TGCAGTGCTAGTGGGGCGGCTAGCGGGTTAGAGACCCAGTACTTC. Translating it yields CSASGAASGLETQYF.

The rearrangement links TRBV6-5 to TRBJ1-3, with D maybe TRBD1 (6 bases). CDR3 length equals 16 residues. The ends were cut back, 2 bases at V and 0 bases at J, with 11 bases in the middle. Germline V CDR1 and CDR2: MNHEY, SVGAGI. This CDR3 reads CASSYGSQGSGNTIYF. Here the CDR3 DNA reads TGTGCCAGCAGTTACGGATCACAGGGCTCTGGAAACACCATATATTTT.

V and J are TRBV18 and TRBJ1-5; 7 bases line up with TRBD1. The CDR3 extends over 14 amino acids. J gave up 5 bases and V 1 base, and 2 bases lay outside the gene matches. Germline V gene data show CDR1 as KGHSH and CDR2 as LQKENI. The CDR3 bases are TGTGCCAGCTCACCACGGCAGGGGGATCAGCCCCAGCATTTT. Translation gives CASSPRQGDQPQHF. Filled out from reference TRBV18 and TRBJ1-5, the complete variable domain reads NAGVMQNPRHLVRRRGQEARLRCSPMKGHSHVYWYRQLPEEGLKFMVYLQKENIIDESGMPKERFSAEFPKEGPSILRIQQVVRGDSAAYFCASSPRQGDQPQHFGDGTRLSIL.

The chain links TRBV30 to TRBJ1-1; D possibly corresponds to TRBD1 (6 bases). Trimming left V 1 base short and J 3 bases short, with 9 bases between. Per the germline V gene, CDR1 is GTSNPN and CDR2 is SVGIG (reference sequence). The CDR3 consists of 13 residues. The CDR3 sequence is CAWSEDSYTEAFF. CDR3 DNA: TGTGCCTGGAGTGAGGACAGTTACACTGAAGCTTTCTTT.

CDR3 coding DNA: TGTGCCAGCAGTCCGACAGGATCAGAAAACTATGGCTACACCTTC. The encoded protein is CASSPTGSENYGYTF. The rearrangement joins TRBV27 to TRBJ1-2, with D tentatively TRBD1 (6 bases). The CDR3 consists of 15 residues. Deletions cut 5 bases from V and 2 bases from J, with 15 bases between. Germline V gene sequence: CDR1 MNHEY, CDR2 SMNVEV (reference sequence).

This chain connects TRBV3-1 (or the pseudogene TRBV3-2) to TRBJ1-1; D might be TRBD1 (6 bases). Trimming left V 2 bases short and J 4 bases short, with 17 bases between. The CDR3 covers 16 residues. CDR1 LGHDT and CDR2 YNNKEL come from the germline V gene (reference sequence). The CDR3 is CASSQHPGVSGTEAFF. CDR3 coding DNA: TGTGCCAGCAGCCAACATCCAGGGGTATCGGGCACTGAAGCTTTCTTT.

The chain carries TRBV19 and TRBJ1-6; D not certain. Germline V CDR1 and CDR2: LNHDA, SQIVND (reference sequence). CDR3 size: 16 residues. V dropped 3 bases and J dropped 7 bases, with 16 bases sitting between them. The CDR3 nucleotides read TGTGCCAGTAGTATCACCATTACCGGTTTAAATTCACCCCTCCACTTT. Encoded protein: CASSITITGLNSPLHF.